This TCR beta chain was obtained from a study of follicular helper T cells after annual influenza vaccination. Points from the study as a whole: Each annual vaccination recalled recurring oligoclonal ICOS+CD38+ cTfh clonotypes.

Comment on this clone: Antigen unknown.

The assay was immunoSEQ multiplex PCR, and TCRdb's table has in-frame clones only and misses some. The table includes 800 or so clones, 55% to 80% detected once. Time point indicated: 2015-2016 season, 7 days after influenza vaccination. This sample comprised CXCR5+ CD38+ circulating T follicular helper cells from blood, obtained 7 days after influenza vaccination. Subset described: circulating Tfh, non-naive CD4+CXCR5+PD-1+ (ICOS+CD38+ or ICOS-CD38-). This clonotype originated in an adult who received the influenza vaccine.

CDR3 amino acids: CASSPSTDTQYF. The CDR3 DNA reads TGCGCCAGCAGCCCTAGCACAGATACGCAGTATTTT. The J gene is TRBJ2-3, the V gene TRBV5-1; no clear D gene. The CDR3 has 12 residues. Trimming took 4 bases from V and 0 from J, leaving 3 bases between them. Germline V CDR1 and CDR2: SGHRS, YFSETQ.